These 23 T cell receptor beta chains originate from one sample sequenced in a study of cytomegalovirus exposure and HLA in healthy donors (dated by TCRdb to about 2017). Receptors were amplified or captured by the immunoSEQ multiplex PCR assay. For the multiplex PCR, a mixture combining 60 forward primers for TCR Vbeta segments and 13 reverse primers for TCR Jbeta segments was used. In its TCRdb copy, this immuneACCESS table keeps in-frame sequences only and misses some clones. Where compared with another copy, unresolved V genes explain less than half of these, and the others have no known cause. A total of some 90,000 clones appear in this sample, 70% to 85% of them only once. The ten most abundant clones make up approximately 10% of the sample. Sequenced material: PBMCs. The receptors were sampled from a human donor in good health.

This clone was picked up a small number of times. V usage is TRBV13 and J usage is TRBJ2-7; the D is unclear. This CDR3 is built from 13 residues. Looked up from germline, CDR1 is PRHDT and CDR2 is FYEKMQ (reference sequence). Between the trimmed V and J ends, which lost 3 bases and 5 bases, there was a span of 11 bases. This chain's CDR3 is CASSLAPQDEQYF. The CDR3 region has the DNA TGTGCCAGCAGCTTGGCACCCCAGGACGAGCAGTACTTC. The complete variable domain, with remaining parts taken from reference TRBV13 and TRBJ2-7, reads AAGVIQSPRHLIKEKRETATLKCYPIPRHDTVYWYQQGPGQDPQFLISFYEKMQSDKGSIPDRFSAQQFSDYHSELNMSSLELGDSALYFCASSLAPQDEQYFGPGTRLTVT.

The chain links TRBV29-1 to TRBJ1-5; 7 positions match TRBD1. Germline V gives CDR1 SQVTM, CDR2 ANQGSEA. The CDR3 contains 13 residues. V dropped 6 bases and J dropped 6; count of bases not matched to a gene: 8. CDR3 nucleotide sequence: TGCAGCGTGAGACAGGGTTTAGGTCAGCCCCAGCATTTT. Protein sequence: CSVRQGLGQPQHF.

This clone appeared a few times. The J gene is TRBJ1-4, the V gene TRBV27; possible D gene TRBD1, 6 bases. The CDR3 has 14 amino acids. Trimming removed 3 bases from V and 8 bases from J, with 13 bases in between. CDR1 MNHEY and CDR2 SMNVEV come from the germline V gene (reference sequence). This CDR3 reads CASSFGTIGEKLFF. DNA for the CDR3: TGTGCCAGCAGTTTTGGGACAATTGGGGAAAAACTGTTTTTT.

CDR3 in amino acids: CASSLQGYPGELFF. CDR3 nucleotides: TGTGCCAGCAGCCTTCAGGGGTATCCCGGGGAGCTGTTTTTT. The J gene is TRBJ2-2, the V gene TRBV7-6, with D possibly TRBD1 on 6 matching bases. The CDR3 has 14 amino acids. V lost 5 bases, J lost 6 bases, and 13 bases lay in between. Germline assignment: CDR1 SGHVS and CDR2 FNYEAQ.

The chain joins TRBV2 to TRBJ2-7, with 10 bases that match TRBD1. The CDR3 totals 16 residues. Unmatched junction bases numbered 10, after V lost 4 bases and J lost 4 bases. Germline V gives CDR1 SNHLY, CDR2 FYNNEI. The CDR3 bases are TGTGCCAGCAGTGCAAGTTCCGGGACAGGGGCTTACGAGCAGTACTTC. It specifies CASSASSGTGAYEQYF.

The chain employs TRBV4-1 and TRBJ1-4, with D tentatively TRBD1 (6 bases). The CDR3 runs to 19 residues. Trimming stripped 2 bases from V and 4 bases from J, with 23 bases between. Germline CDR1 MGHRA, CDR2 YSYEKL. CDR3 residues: CASSQNPVGRTVDNEKLFF. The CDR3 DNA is TGCGCCAGCAGCCAAAACCCGGTGGGGCGGACAGTCGATAATGAAAAACTGTTTTTT.

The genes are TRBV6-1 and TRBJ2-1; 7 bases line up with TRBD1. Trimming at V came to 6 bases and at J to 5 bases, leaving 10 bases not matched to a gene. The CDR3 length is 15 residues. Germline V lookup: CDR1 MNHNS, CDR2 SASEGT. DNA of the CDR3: TGTGCCAGCAGGAGGGGGACAGTATCCGACAATGAGCAGTTCTTC. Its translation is CASRRGTVSDNEQFF.

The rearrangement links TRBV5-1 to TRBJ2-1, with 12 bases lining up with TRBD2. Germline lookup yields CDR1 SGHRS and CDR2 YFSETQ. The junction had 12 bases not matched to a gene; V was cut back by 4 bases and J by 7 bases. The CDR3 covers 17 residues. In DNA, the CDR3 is TGCGCCAGCAGCCCGAGCCTGACTAGCGGGGGATGGAATGAGCAGTTCTTC. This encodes CASSPSLTSGGWNEQFF. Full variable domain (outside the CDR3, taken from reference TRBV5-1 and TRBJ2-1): KAGVTQTPRYLIKTRGQQVTLSCSPISGHRSVSWYQQTPGQGLQFLFEYFSETQRNKGNFPGRFSGRQFSNSRSEMNVSTLELGDSALYLCASSPSLTSGGWNEQFFGPGTRLTVL.

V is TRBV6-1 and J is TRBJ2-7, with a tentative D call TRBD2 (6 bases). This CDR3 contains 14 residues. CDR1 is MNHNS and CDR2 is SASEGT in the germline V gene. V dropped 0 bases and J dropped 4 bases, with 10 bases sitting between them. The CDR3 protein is CASSEAGGEYEQYF. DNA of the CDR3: TGTGCCAGCAGTGAAGCGGGGGGAGAATACGAGCAGTACTTC.

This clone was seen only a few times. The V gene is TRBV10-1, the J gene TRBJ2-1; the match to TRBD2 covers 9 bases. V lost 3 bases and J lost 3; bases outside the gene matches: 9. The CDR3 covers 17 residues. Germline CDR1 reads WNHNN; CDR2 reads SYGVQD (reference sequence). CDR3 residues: CASSETGTSPLYNEQFF. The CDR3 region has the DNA TGCGCCAGCAGTGAAACCGGGACTAGCCCCCTCTACAATGAGCAGTTCTTC.

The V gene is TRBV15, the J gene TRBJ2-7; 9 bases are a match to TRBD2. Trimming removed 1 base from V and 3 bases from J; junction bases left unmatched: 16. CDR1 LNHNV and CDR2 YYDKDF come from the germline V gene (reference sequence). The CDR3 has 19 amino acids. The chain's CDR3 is CATSRGGSGGPLGHYEQYF. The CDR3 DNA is TGTGCCACCAGCAGAGGTGGTAGCGGGGGACCCCTTGGGCACTACGAGCAGTACTTC.

Here the CDR3 DNA reads TGTGCCAGCAGTTACCTTTCCTTAGCGGGGACTTGGTTCTTC. It yields the protein CASSYLSLAGTWFF. V is TRBV6-5 and J is TRBJ2-1; 8 nucleotides agree with TRBD2. The ends lost 2 bases at V and 15 bases at J; junction bases unmatched: 12. Germline V gene sequence: CDR1 MNHEY, CDR2 SVGAGI. The CDR3 spans 14 residues.

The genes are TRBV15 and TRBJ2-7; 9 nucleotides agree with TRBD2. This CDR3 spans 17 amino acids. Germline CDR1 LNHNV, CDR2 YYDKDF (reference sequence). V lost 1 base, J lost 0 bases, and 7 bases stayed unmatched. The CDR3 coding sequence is TGTGCCACCAGCAGAGGACAATATAGCGGGAGCTCCTACGAGCAGTACTTC. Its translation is CATSRGQYSGSSYEQYF.

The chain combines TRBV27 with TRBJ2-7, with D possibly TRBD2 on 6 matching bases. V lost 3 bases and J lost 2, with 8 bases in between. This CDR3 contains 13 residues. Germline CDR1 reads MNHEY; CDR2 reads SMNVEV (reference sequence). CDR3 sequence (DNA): TGTGCCAGCAGTTTGGCGGGAACCTACGAGCAGTACTTC. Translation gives CASSLAGTYEQYF.

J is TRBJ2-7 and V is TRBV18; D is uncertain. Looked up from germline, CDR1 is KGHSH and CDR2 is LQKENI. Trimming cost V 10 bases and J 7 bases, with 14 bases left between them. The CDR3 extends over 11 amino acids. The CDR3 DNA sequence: TGTGCCACTAAGGAACTCGGGGAGCAGTACTTC. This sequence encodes CATKELGEQYF.

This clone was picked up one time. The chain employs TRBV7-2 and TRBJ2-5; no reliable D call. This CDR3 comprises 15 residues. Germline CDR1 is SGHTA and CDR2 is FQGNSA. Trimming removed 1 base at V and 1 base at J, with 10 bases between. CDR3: CASSLVWRPQETQYF. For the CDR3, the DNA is TGTGCCAGCAGCTTAGTTTGGAGACCCCAAGAGACCCAGTACTTC.

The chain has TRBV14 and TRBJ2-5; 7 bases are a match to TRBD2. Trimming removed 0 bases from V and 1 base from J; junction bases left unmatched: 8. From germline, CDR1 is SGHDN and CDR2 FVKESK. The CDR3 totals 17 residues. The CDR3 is CASSQDRGVAAQETQYF. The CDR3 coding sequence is TGTGCCAGCAGCCAAGATCGGGGGGTAGCGGCCCAAGAGACCCAGTACTTC.

For the CDR3, the DNA is TGTGCCAGCAGCCAAGATTGGGCCGCGGAGACCCAGTACTTC. It is translated as CASSQDWAAETQYF. The chain carries TRBV4-2 and TRBJ2-5; D is uncertain. From germline, CDR1 is LGHNA and CDR2 YNFKEQ. Trimming took off 0 bases at V and 5 bases at J, with 10 bases between the two ends. The CDR3 is made up of 14 amino acids.

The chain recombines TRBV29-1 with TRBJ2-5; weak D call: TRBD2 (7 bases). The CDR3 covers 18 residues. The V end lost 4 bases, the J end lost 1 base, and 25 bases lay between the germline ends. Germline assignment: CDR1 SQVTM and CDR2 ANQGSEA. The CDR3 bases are TGCAGCGTTGCTGGAGTGGGAGGGGCAGGGGTCCCCCAAGAGACCCAGTACTTC. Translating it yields CSVAGVGGAGVPQETQYF. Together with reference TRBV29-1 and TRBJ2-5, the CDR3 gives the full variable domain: SAVISQKPSRDICQRGTSLTIQCQVDSQVTMMFWYRQQPGQSLTLIATANQGSEATYESGFVIDKFPISRPNLTFSTLTVSNMSPEDSSIYLCSVAGVGGAGVPQETQYFGPGTRLLVL.

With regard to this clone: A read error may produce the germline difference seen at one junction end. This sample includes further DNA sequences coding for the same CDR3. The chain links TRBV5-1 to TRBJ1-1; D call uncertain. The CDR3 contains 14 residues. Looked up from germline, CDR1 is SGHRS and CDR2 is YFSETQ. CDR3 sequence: CASSLNAGNTEAFF. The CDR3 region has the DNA TGCGCCAGCAGCTTGAACGCGGGGAACACTGAAGCCTTCTTT.

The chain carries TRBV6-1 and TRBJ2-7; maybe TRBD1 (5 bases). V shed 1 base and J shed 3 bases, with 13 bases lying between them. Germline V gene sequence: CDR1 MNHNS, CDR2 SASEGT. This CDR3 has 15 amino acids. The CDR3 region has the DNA TGTGCCAGCAGTGAAGATGTAGGACACCTCTACGAGCAGTACTTC. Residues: CASSEDVGHLYEQYF.

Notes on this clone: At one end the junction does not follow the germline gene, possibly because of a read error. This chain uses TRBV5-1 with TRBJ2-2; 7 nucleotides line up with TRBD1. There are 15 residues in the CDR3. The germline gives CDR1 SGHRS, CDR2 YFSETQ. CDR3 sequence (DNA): TGCGCCAGCAGTTTGGGGACAGCGGCCACCGGGGAGCTGTTTTTT. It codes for CASSLGTAATGELFF.

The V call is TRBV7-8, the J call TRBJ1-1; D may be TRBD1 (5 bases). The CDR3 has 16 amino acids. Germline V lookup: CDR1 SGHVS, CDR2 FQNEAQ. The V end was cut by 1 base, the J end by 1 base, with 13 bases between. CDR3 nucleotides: TGTGCCAGCAGCTTAGGAGAAGGGGCTAGGAACACTGAAGCTTTCTTT. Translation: CASSLGEGARNTEAFF.